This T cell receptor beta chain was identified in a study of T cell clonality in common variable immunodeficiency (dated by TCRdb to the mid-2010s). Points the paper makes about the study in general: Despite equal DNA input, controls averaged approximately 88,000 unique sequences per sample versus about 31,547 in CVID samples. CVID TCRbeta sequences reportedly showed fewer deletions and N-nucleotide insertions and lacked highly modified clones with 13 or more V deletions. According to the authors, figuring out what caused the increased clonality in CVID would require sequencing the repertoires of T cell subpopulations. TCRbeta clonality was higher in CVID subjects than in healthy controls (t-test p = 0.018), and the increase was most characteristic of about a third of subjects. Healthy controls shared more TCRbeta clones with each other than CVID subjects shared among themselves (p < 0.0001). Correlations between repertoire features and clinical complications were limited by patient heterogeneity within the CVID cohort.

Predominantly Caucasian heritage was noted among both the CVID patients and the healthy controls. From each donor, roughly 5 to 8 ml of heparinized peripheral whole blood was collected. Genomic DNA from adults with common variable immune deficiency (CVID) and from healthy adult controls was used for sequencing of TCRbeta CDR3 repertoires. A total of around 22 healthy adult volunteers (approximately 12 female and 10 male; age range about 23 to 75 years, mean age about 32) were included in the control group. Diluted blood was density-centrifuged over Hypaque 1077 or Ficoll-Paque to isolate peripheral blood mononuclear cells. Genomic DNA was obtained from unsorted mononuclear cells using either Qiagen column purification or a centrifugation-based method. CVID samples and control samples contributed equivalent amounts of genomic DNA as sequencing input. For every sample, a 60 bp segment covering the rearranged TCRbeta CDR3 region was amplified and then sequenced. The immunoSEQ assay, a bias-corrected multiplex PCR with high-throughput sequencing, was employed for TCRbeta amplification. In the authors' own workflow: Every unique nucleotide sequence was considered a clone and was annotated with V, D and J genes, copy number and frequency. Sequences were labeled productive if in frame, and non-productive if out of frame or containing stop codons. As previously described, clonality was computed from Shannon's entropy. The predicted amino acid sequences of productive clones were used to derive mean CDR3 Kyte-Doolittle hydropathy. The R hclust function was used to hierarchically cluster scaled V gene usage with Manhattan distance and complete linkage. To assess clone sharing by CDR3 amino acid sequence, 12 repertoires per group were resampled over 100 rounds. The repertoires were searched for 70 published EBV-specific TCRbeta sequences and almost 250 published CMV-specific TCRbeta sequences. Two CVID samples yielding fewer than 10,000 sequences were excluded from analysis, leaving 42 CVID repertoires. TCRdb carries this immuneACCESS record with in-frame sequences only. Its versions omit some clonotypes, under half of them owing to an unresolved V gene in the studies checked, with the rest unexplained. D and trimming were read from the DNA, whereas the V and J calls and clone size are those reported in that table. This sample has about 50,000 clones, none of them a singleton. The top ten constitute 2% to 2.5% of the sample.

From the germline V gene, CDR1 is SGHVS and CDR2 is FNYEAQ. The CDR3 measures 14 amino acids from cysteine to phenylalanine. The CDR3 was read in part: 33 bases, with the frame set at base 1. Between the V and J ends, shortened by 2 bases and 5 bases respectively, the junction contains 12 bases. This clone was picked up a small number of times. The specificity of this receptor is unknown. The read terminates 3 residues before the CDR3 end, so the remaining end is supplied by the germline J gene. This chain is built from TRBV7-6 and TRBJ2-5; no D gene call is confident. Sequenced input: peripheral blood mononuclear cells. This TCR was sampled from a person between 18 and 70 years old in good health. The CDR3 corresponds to CASSLSSLRETQYF. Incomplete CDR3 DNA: TGTGCCAGCAGCTTATCGAGTTTGAGGGAGACC. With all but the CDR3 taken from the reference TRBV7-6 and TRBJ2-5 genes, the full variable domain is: GAGVSQSPRYKVTKRGQDVALRCDPISGHVSLYWYRQALGQGPEFLTYFNYEAQQDKSGLPNDRFSAERPEGSISTLTIQRTEQRDSAMYRCASSLSSLRETQYFGPGTRLLVL.